This TCR beta chain was retrieved from a study of blood T cell repertoires in COVID-19. Overall study: COVID-19 samples, acute and convalescent, were from the United States, Italy and Spain.

Assay: immunoSEQ multiplex PCR; the TCRdb copy retains only in-frame clones and omits some. The sample carries about 110,000 clones, approximately 84% recorded once. Germline V gene data show CDR1 as KGHSY and CDR2 as FQNENV. This CDR3 comprises 13 residues. V lost 1 base, J lost 5 bases, and 9 bases lay in between. There are many counts of this clone. The sequence came from a man aged 50-59 years with acute or convalescent COVID-19. Sequenced: peripheral blood. This chain joins TRBV16 and TRBJ2-7; D remains unclear. CDR3 in amino acids: CASSQYLGNEQYF. In DNA, the CDR3 is TGTGCCAGCAGCCAATACCTGGGCAACGAGCAGTACTTC.